Below are 17 T cell receptor beta chains sequenced from a single sample in a study of blood T cell repertoires in COVID-19. The repertoire was sequenced with immunoSEQ multiplex PCR; TCRdb's copy has only in-frame clones and lacks some. The sample contains about 240,000 clones, roughly nine tenths of which appear only once. Sequencing was done on a sample of peripheral blood. The receptors were sampled from a man in his 60s with acute or convalescent COVID-19.

The chain uses TRBV28 and TRBJ2-3; weak D call: TRBD2 (6 bases). With 3 bases removed from V and 6 bases from J, the gap between germline ends came to 22 bases. The CDR3 loop spans 17 amino acids. The germline V gene has CDR1 MDHEN and CDR2 SYDVKM. CDR3 region: CASSFEGRAESGDTQYF. CDR3 bases: TGTGCCAGCAGTTTTGAGGGGCGGGCCGAGAGCGGGGATACGCAGTATTTT.

J is TRBJ2-1 and V is TRBV7-2; a possible D gene is TRBD2 (7 bases). The ends were cut back, 3 bases at V and 5 bases at J, with 11 bases in the middle. The CDR3 loop spans 14 amino acids. Germline CDR1 SGHTA, CDR2 FQGNSA. The CDR3 loop reads CASSFGGTNNEQFF. For the CDR3, the DNA is TGTGCCAGCAGCTTCGGGGGGACAAACAATGAGCAGTTCTTC.

The sample holds one count of this clone. The V and J genes are TRBV7-9 and TRBJ2-2; D may be TRBD2 (6 bases). CDR3 size: 15 residues. V shed 4 bases and J shed 1 base, with 10 bases lying between them. The germline CDR1 and CDR2 sequences are SEHNR and FQNEAQ (reference sequence). The CDR3 DNA reads TGTGCCAGCAGCTCTTTTAGCGGGAACACCGGGGAGCTGTTTTTT. Translation: CASSSFSGNTGELFF.

The genes are TRBV23-1 and TRBJ2-7, with 9 bases fitting TRBD2. TRBV23-1 is noted as an ORF with a role that remains uncertain. The CDR3 runs to 15 residues. With 0 bases clipped from V and 4 bases from J, the junction kept 4 bases outside the gene matches. CDR3: CASSQSVSGGYEQYF. The CDR3 coding sequence is TGCGCCAGCAGTCAATCAGTTAGCGGGGGTTACGAGCAGTACTTC.

This sequence joins TRBV30 and TRBJ1-2, with 8 bases lining up with TRBD1. Germline V CDR1 and CDR2: GTSNPN, SVGIG (reference sequence). This CDR3 is built from 14 residues. The J segment lost 4 bases and the V segment lost 3 bases, leaving 7 bases of the junction unmatched. The chain's CDR3 is CAWRPPGQGYGYTF. The CDR3, as DNA: TGTGCCTGGAGACCCCCCGGACAGGGCTATGGCTACACCTTC.

The rearrangement uses TRBV28 and TRBJ1-2; no reliable D call. The germline V and J ends were trimmed by 9 bases and 5 bases, with 10 bases remaining between them. The CDR3 totals 11 residues. Germline values: CDR1 MDHEN, CDR2 SYDVKM. CDR3 sequence (DNA): TGTGCCAGTTTAGCATCATATGGCTACACCTTC. Translating it yields CASLASYGYTF.

V is TRBV12-3 or TRBV12-4 and J is TRBJ2-7; D remains unclear. The length of the CDR3 is 13 residues. V lost 8 bases to trimming and J lost 0 bases, with 11 bases between them. CDR3 loop: CASHSTGSYEQYF. The CDR3 DNA reads as TGTGCCAGCCACTCGACGGGCTCCTACGAGCAGTACTTC.

The rearrangement joins TRBV6-5 to TRBJ2-1; 10 nucleotides match TRBD1. CDR3 size: 15 residues. CDR1 and CDR2 from the germline V gene are MNHEY and SVGAGI. Trimming took 6 bases from V and 5 from J; bases not matched to a gene: 7. The CDR3 sequence is CASRPGTGVDNEQFF. The CDR3 region has the DNA TGTGCCAGCAGGCCCGGGACAGGGGTAGACAATGAGCAGTTCTTC.

This chain links TRBV5-1 with TRBJ2-7, with a tentative D call TRBD1 (6 bases). The CDR3 runs 16 residues. Germline V gives CDR1 SGHRS, CDR2 YFSETQ. Between the trimmed V and J ends, which lost 4 bases and 2 bases, there was a span of 19 bases. In nucleotides, the CDR3 is TGCGCCAGCAGCACTGGGACACTCGGGGCGGCCTACGAGCAGTACTTC. This gives the protein CASSTGTLGAAYEQYF.

This rearrangement joins TRBV14 to TRBJ2-2; maybe TRBD2 (5 bases). The length of the CDR3 is 13 residues. Germline lookup yields CDR1 SGHDN and CDR2 FVKESK. Trimming left V 6 bases short and J 7 bases short, with 12 bases between. The CDR3, as DNA: TGTGCCAGCAGTCAAACTAGAAACGGGGAGCTGTTTTTT. The encoded protein is CASSQTRNGELFF.

This clone was detected once. This chain links TRBV30 with TRBJ2-7; TRBD2 might be the D (6 bases). The CDR3 runs to 14 residues. Germline loops: CDR1 GTSNPN, CDR2 SVGIG (reference sequence). Trimming shortened V by 3 bases and J by 2 bases, and 14 bases separated the two germline ends. The CDR3 sequence: CAWRIRERAYEQYF. For the CDR3, the DNA is TGTGCCTGGAGAATCCGGGAGCGGGCCTACGAGCAGTACTTC.

This chain links TRBV30 with TRBJ2-7; 8 positions match TRBD1. V trimming: 0 bases; J trimming: 12 bases; junction bases outside the gene matches: 7. CDR1 and CDR2 (germline): GTSNPN, SVGIG (reference sequence). The CDR3 spans 12 residues. The CDR3, as DNA: TGTGCCTGGAGTGTACGGACAGGGAGTATGTACTTC. This encodes CAWSVRTGSMYF. The full variable domain, in which reference TRBV30 and TRBJ2-7 provide the parts outside the CDR3, is SQTIHQWPATLVQPVGSPLSLECTVEGTSNPNLYWYRQAAGRGLQLLFYSVGIGQISSEVPQNLSASRPQDRQFILSSKKLLLSDSGFYLCAWSVRTGSMYFGPGTRLTVT.

This chain uses TRBV9 with TRBJ1-4; 8 bases line up with TRBD1. The V and J ends lost 0 bases and 6 bases, in that order; junction bases with no gene match: 4. Germline CDR1 is SGDLS and CDR2 is YYNGEE. This CDR3 has 15 residues. CDR3 coding DNA: TGTGCCAGCAGCGTAGCCGGACAGGGAGATGAAAAACTGTTTTTT. Residues: CASSVAGQGDEKLFF.

The chain carries TRBV11-2 and TRBJ2-2; D is uncertain. Germline V gene data show CDR1 as SGHAT and CDR2 as FQNNGV. V was shortened by 1 base and J by 5 bases, with 8 bases between the two germline ends. The CDR3 runs 14 residues. CDR3 in amino acids: CASSLGFQTGELFF. Written as DNA, the CDR3 is TGTGCCAGCAGCTTAGGTTTCCAAACCGGGGAGCTGTTTTTT.

V and J are TRBV18 and TRBJ2-2; TRBD1 matches 9 bases. V shed 4 bases, J shed 5 bases, and the junction held 11 bases outside the gene matches. In germline, CDR1 is KGHSH, CDR2 LQKENI. The CDR3 is 17 amino acids. Here the CDR3 reads CASSLKFIGTGTGELFF. CDR3 bases: TGTGCCAGCTCACTAAAATTCATCGGGACAGGGACCGGGGAGCTGTTTTTT.

This clone appeared a single time. The chain combines TRBV7-2 with TRBJ2-7; 7 nucleotides align to TRBD2. The CDR3 is 15 residues long. V gave up 2 bases and J gave up 2 bases; unmatched junction bases: 6. CDR1 and CDR2 from the germline V gene are SGHTA and FQGNSA. The CDR3 sequence is CASSLTGSGTYEQYF. In DNA, the CDR3 is TGTGCCAGCAGCTTAACAGGAAGCGGGACCTACGAGCAGTACTTC.

The chain carries TRBV28 and TRBJ1-1; maybe TRBD1 (5 bases). V lost 3 bases and J lost 9, with 11 bases in between. The CDR3 has 12 residues. Germline CDR1 MDHEN, CDR2 SYDVKM. CDR3 DNA sequence: TGTGCCAGCAGTTTCGGAGGGGCACAAGCTTTCTTT. Amino acids: CASSFGGAQAFF.